Sequencing of this TCR beta chain was carried out in a study of shared clonotypes between healthy human individuals. General study results and limits: The rarefaction results pointed to incomplete sorted-subset sequencing despite large depth. Naive subsets, compared against memory subsets, generally had larger estimated richness values. Generation of non-shared clonotypes was less probable than generation of clonotypes shared by all four donors.

The CDR3 covers 16 residues. The ends were cut back, 3 bases at V and 3 bases at J, with 15 bases in the middle. Germline V gene data show CDR1 as LNHDA and CDR2 as SQIVND (reference sequence). TCRdb's copy holds only in-frame clones and misses some; the assay was immunoSEQ multiplex PCR. The sample lists more than 2,000,000 clones, roughly 92% occurring once. Comment on this clone: Antigen: not known.

In the CD4+ fraction, cells were divided into CD45RA+ naive and CD45RA-negative memory subsets. The sample comprised naive CD4+ T cells sorted from blood. Subset meaning: CD45RA+ positively selected. The receptor comes from a man in his late teens or twenties in good health. The V and J genes are TRBV19 and TRBJ1-3; D ambiguous. CDR3 sequence: CASSIPGAGRGNTIYF. The CDR3 nucleotides are TGTGCCAGTAGTATCCCTGGAGCAGGACGTGGAAACACCATATATTTT.